The 3 T cell receptor beta chains reported below all come from one sample, sequenced in a study of lymphopenia after photon versus proton radiotherapy. The data were produced by immunoSEQ multiplex PCR, yet TCRdb's version contains in-frame clones alone and is incomplete. The sample has about 42,000 clones, approximately 82% seen once. The sample here was peripheral blood, taken from a patient treated with proton-based radiotherapy. These receptors all stem from a woman in her 70s with pancreatic cancer.

This chain joins TRBV12-5 and TRBJ2-2; D remains ambiguous. Trimming removed 1 base at V and 7 bases at J, with 7 bases between. This CDR3 is 13 amino acids long. Germline CDR1 and CDR2: LGHNT and FRNRAP. The CDR3, as DNA: TGTGCTAGTGGTTTGGACGCGATCGGGGAGCTGTTTTTT. Translation: CASGLDAIGELFF.

The J gene is TRBJ1-2, the V gene TRBV28, with 9 bases identical to TRBD1. CDR1 and CDR2 (germline): MDHEN, SYDVKM. The ends lost 5 bases at V and 8 bases at J; junction bases unmatched: 9. This CDR3 spans 14 amino acids. For the CDR3, the DNA is TGTGCCAGCAGTGAGGACAGGGGAGGGGCCGGCTACACCTTC. Protein product: CASSEDRGGAGYTF.

The CDR3 nucleotides are TGTGCCAGCAGCATGACGGAGCAGTACTTC. It codes for CASSMTEQYF. The chain links TRBV9 to TRBJ2-7; D ambiguous. Looked up from germline, CDR1 is SGDLS and CDR2 is YYNGEE. V was trimmed by 4 bases and J by 7 bases, leaving 6 bases between them. This CDR3 spans 10 amino acids.